The 8 T cell receptor beta chains below all came from one sample that was sequenced in a study of tumor and adjacent non-tumor tissue in lung cancer. No cell sorting was done before RNA was extracted from the tissue. TCRbeta libraries were built with three rounds of nested PCR, modified from ARM-PCR. TCRdb re-called the multiplex PCR reads through MiXCR, storing one row per CDR3 protein. The table shows roughly 120,000 distinct CDR3 sequences, with about 80% occurring only once. The sequencing input was lung tumor tissue. These receptors came from an older man with non-small cell lung cancer.

The chain has TRBV29-1 and TRBJ2-7, with 9 bases identical to TRBD1. The CDR3 covers 16 residues. J lost 12 bases, V lost 0 bases, and 18 bases had no gene match. CDR1 SQVTM and CDR2 ANQGSEA come from the germline V gene. The CDR3 loop is CSVEEKGTGLIYERYF. The CDR3 nucleotides are TGCAGCGTTGAAGAAAAAGGGACAGGGTTGATATACGAGAGGTACTTC.

Remarks on this clonotype: A read error may produce the germline difference seen at one junction end. CDR3 DNA: TGTGCCAGCAACTTGGCGGGAGTTGTTGAGGAGACCCAGTACTTC. Translation: CASNLAGVVEETQYF. The chain carries TRBV5-4 and TRBJ2-5, with 7 bases identical to TRBD2. This CDR3 region has 15 residues. From germline, CDR1 is SGHNT and CDR2 YYREEE (reference sequence).

As for this clonotype: At one of its ends the junction is not consistent with the germline gene, which may arise from a read error. This chain links TRBV6-5 with TRBJ1-1, with D perhaps matching TRBD1 (5 bases). The CDR3 runs to 14 residues. The V gene's germline CDR1 is MNHEY and CDR2 SVGAGI. CDR3 nucleotide sequence: TGTGCCAGCTGTACAGGAGACTTGGGCACTGAGGCTTTCTTT. Translating gives CASCTGDLGTEAFF.

Within the sample, this clonotype is medium-sized. The genes are TRBV4-1 and TRBJ2-5; D possibly corresponds to TRBD2 (5 bases). Germline V gives CDR1 MGHRA, CDR2 YSYEKL. The CDR3 spans 15 residues. V dropped 0 bases and J dropped 5 bases, with 13 bases sitting between them. In DNA form, the CDR3 reads TGCGCCAGCAGCCAAGATCGACTATCTATCGAGACCCAGTACTTC. Its translation is CASSQDRLSIETQYF.

In the case of this clonotype: One end of the junction is discordant with germline, which a read error may explain. This sequence joins TRBV28 and TRBJ1-3, with a possible D match to TRBD1 (6 bases). Germline CDR1 reads MDHEN; CDR2 reads SYDVKM. The CDR3 runs 14 residues. The CDR3 spells CASRTGSSGNSIYF. CDR3 coding DNA: TGTGCCAGCAGAACAGGGAGCTCAGGAAACAGCATATATTTT.

Details on this clonotype: Sequence at one end of the junction differs from germline and may be a read error. The rearrangement joins TRBV5-5 to TRBJ2-3, with D possibly TRBD1 on 7 matching bases. The CDR3 extends over 18 amino acids. Germline V CDR1 and CDR2: SGHKS, YYEKEE (reference sequence). The CDR3, as DNA: TGTGCCAGCTGCTTGCAATCTCTCGCAGGGGGGCTCACAGATACGCAGTATTTT. As protein: CASCLQSLAGGLTDTQYF. The variable domain in full, completed from reference TRBV5-5 and TRBJ2-3, reads DAGVTQSPTHLIKTRGQQVTLRCSPISGHKSVSWYQQVLGQGPQFIFQYYEKEERGRGNFPDRFSARQFPNYSSELNVNALLLGDSALYLCASCLQSLAGGLTDTQYFGPGTRLTVL.

This clonotype was recorded once. The chain employs TRBV6-2 or TRBV6-3 and TRBJ1-1, with D perhaps matching TRBD1 (6 bases). CDR1 is MNHEY and CDR2 is SVGEGT in the germline V gene. V was cut by 10 bases and J by 1 base, with 10 bases left in between. The CDR3 contains 12 residues. The CDR3 spells CATMDRNTEAFF. The DNA of the CDR3 is TGTGCCACCATGGACAGGAACACTGAAGCTTTCTTT.

On this clonotype itself: A read error may explain this, as a much larger clone is one base away. The V call is TRBV10-1, the J call TRBJ2-5; D is perhaps TRBD1 (6 bases). The length of the CDR3 is 13 residues. Germline V gene data show CDR1 as WNHNN and CDR2 as SYGVQD (reference sequence). CDR3 coding DNA: TGCGCCAGCCGAGGTACAGGGAAAGAGGCCCAGTACTTC. Encoded protein: CASRGTGKEAQYF.